Shown below are 23 T cell receptor beta chains from a single sample sequenced in a study of T cell responses to AZD1222 COVID-19 vaccine. Measured with immunoSEQ multiplex PCR; TCRdb has only the in-frame clones, and not every one. The sample has roughly 97,000 clones, 93% seen once. The material was peripheral blood, obtained on day 0 of AZD1222 vaccination. These receptor sequences come from an adult in good health.

This clone was detected only a few times. The rearrangement uses TRBV24-1 and TRBJ2-1, with 9 bases fitting TRBD1. The CDR3 consists of 16 residues. V shed 1 base, J shed 1 base, and the junction held 1 base outside the gene matches. CDR1 and CDR2 from the germline V gene are KGHDR and SFDVKD. CDR3 sequence reads: CATSDFGTGSYNEQFF. The CDR3 DNA sequence: TGTGCCACCAGTGATTTCGGGACAGGGTCCTACAATGAGCAGTTCTTC.

This rearrangement joins TRBV5-1 to TRBJ1-1; D is possibly TRBD1 (5 bases). Germline V gives CDR1 SGHRS, CDR2 YFSETQ. The CDR3 spans 14 residues. The ends were cut back, 2 bases at V and 8 bases at J, with 16 bases in the middle. CDR3 nucleotides: TGCGCCAGCAGCTTTGGGGACGGGGCGACAGAAGCTTTCTTT. As protein: CASSFGDGATEAFF.

The chain links TRBV24-1 to TRBJ2-1, with 9 bases matching TRBD2. J was trimmed by 4 bases and V by 3 bases; bases with no gene match: 18. The CDR3 runs 20 residues. From germline, CDR1 is KGHDR and CDR2 SFDVKD. CDR3 sequence: CATSDTQGGTSLRGYNEQFF. In DNA, the CDR3 is TGTGCCACCAGTGATACTCAAGGAGGGACTAGCCTAAGGGGTTACAATGAGCAGTTCTTC.

The CDR3 region is CASSSRPYEQYF. The CDR3 nucleotides read TGTGCCAGCAGCAGTCGTCCTTACGAGCAGTACTTC. The chain uses TRBV7-6 and TRBJ2-7; D call uncertain. Germline V gives CDR1 SGHVS, CDR2 FNYEAQ. The CDR3 is 12 residues long. Trimming removed 5 bases from V and 4 bases from J, with 9 bases in between.

The chain uses TRBV5-5 and TRBJ2-7; TRBD2 matches 10 bases. The CDR3 runs to 16 residues. CDR1 and CDR2 (germline): SGHKS, YYEKEE (reference sequence). The V and J ends lost 0 bases and 0 bases, in that order; junction bases with no gene match: 3. CDR3 sequence reads: CASSLGASGSSYEQYF. CDR3 bases: TGTGCCAGCAGCTTGGGGGCTAGCGGGAGCTCCTACGAGCAGTACTTC.

The CDR3 is CASSYSPRGTGNTIYF. DNA for the CDR3: TGTGCCAGCAGTTACTCCCCCAGGGGGACTGGAAACACCATATATTTT. The chain couples TRBV6-5 to TRBJ1-3; 7 bases map to TRBD1. Per germline, CDR1 MNHEY and CDR2 SVGAGI. Losses at the gene ends were 0 bases for V and 2 bases for J; bases not matched to a gene: 4. The CDR3 loop spans 16 amino acids.

The chain uses TRBV18 and TRBJ1-4; weak D call: TRBD1 (5 bases). CDR3 length: 17 residues. Germline V gives CDR1 KGHSH, CDR2 LQKENI. Trimming took off 5 bases at V and 8 bases at J, with 24 bases between the two ends. CDR3 amino acids: CASSSYGWEDKEEKLFF. In DNA form, the CDR3 reads TGTGCCAGCTCATCCTACGGGTGGGAGGACAAAGAAGAAAAACTGTTTTTT.

The chain employs TRBV2 and TRBJ2-3, with a possible D match to TRBD2 (6 bases). Trimming pared 11 bases from V and 4 bases from J, leaving 13 bases between. Germline loops: CDR1 SNHLY, CDR2 FYNNEI. The CDR3 extends over 12 amino acids. Here the CDR3 reads CAEGGIADTQYF. The DNA for the CDR3 is TGTGCCGAAGGCGGGATTGCAGATACGCAGTATTTT.

This clone was counted a single time. The chain couples TRBV5-1 to TRBJ1-4; 7 bases map to TRBD1. The CDR3 loop spans 15 amino acids. V was pared by 5 bases and J by 0 bases, with 4 bases of the junction left unmatched. Germline V gives CDR1 SGHRS, CDR2 YFSETQ. The CDR3 here is CASSPGTATNEKLFF. Here the CDR3 DNA reads TGCGCCAGCAGTCCCGGGACAGCAACTAATGAAAAACTGTTTTTT.

The rearrangement uses TRBV27 and TRBJ1-1; D remains ambiguous. The CDR3 sequence is 15 residues long. Per germline, CDR1 MNHEY and CDR2 SMNVEV (reference sequence). V lost 3 bases to trimming and J lost 4 bases, with 15 bases between them. CDR3 bases: TGTGCCAGCAGTTTCGGGGTGGCACCAGGCACTGAAGCTTTCTTT. This sequence encodes CASSFGVAPGTEAFF.

This chain joins TRBV19 and TRBJ2-5, with D possibly being TRBD1 (8 bases). Germline CDR1 and CDR2: LNHDA and SQIVND (reference sequence). The CDR3 spans 14 residues. Trimming pared 4 bases from V and 5 bases from J, leaving 14 bases between. The CDR3 loop reads CASSRTGGGETQYF. The CDR3 DNA reads TGTGCCAGTAGTAGAACAGGGGGAGGGGAGACCCAGTACTTC.

The chain uses TRBV11-2 and TRBJ2-5; D ambiguous. This CDR3 spans 12 amino acids. The V and J ends lost 5 bases and 5 bases respectively, with 9 bases between them. From germline, CDR1 is SGHAT and CDR2 FQNNGV. The DNA for the CDR3 is TGTGCCAGCAGCCGGACCAGGGAGACCCAGTACTTC. Its translation: CASSRTRETQYF.

J is TRBJ1-2 and V is TRBV27; weak D call: TRBD1 (5 bases). Germline V gene data show CDR1 as MNHEY and CDR2 as SMNVEV (reference sequence). The CDR3 totals 12 residues. Trimming shortened V by 7 bases and J by 8 bases, and 14 bases separated the two germline ends. The CDR3 bases are TGTGCCAGCATGGGTAGTGAGGGGGGCTACACCTTC. Translation: CASMGSEGGYTF.

This sequence joins TRBV2 and TRBJ2-7; weak D call: TRBD2 (6 bases). The length of the CDR3 is 13 residues. V was clipped by 7 bases and J by 2 bases, with 12 bases between them. The germline CDR1 and CDR2 sequences are SNHLY and FYNNEI. The CDR3 DNA is TGTGCCAGCACGAGGGACTTGACCTACGAGCAGTACTTC. Encoded protein: CASTRDLTYEQYF.

The chain combines TRBV20-1 with TRBJ2-7; D is undetermined. The germline V gene has CDR1 DFQATT and CDR2 SNEGSKA (reference sequence). The CDR3 has 13 amino acids. V dropped 3 bases and J dropped 3 bases, with 12 bases sitting between them. The CDR3: CSASSWSSYEQYF. The CDR3 region has the DNA TGCAGTGCTAGTAGCTGGTCGAGCTACGAGCAGTACTTC.

The J gene is TRBJ1-1, the V gene TRBV18, with D possibly TRBD1 on 5 matching bases. The germline V gene encodes CDR1 KGHSH and CDR2 LQKENI. CDR3 size: 15 residues. With 6 bases removed from V and 2 bases from J, the gap between germline ends came to 16 bases. CDR3 in amino acids: CASSEGAKGNTEAFF. CDR3 nucleotide sequence: TGTGCCAGCTCTGAAGGGGCCAAGGGAAACACTGAAGCTTTCTTT.

This sequence joins TRBV19 and TRBJ2-1; 8 nucleotides align to TRBD1. The germline V gene has CDR1 LNHDA and CDR2 SQIVND (reference sequence). The V and J ends lost 7 bases and 7 bases, in that order; junction bases with no gene match: 15. The CDR3 runs to 16 residues. The CDR3 is CASNPIGRGLDNEQFF. Here the CDR3 DNA reads TGTGCCAGTAACCCTATCGGCAGGGGGCTTGATAATGAGCAGTTCTTC.

The chain recombines TRBV6-2 or TRBV6-3 with TRBJ2-7, with no clear D. Trimming left V 6 bases short and J 5 bases short, with 11 bases between. CDR3 length equals 12 residues. CDR1 MNHEY and CDR2 SVGEGT come from the germline V gene. Here the CDR3 DNA reads TGTGCCAGCAGCCGAGTGGGTAACGAGCAGTACTTC. As protein: CASSRVGNEQYF.

This rearrangement joins TRBV5-1 to TRBJ1-2, with TRBD1 identical over 7 bases. The V segment lost 4 bases and the J segment 5 bases; nucleotides outside the gene matches: 17. The CDR3 runs 17 residues. Per germline, CDR1 SGHRS and CDR2 YFSETQ. The CDR3 bases are TGCGCCAGCAGCCCAAGCACGACAGGGCTAGGGGGATATGGCTACACCTTC. As protein: CASSPSTTGLGGYGYTF.

The chain links TRBV4-1 to TRBJ2-1, with 8 nucleotides matching TRBD2. The CDR3 covers 14 residues. V gave up 5 bases and J gave up 12 bases; unmatched junction bases: 12. In germline, CDR1 is MGHRA, CDR2 YSYEKL. CDR3 DNA sequence: TGCGCCAGCAGCGACGTTAGCGGGAATTCAAGGCAGTTCTTC. Its translation is CASSDVSGNSRQFF.

This clone was recorded only once. CDR3 nucleotide sequence: TGCGCCAGCAGCTCCGGGACCACCTCCTACGAGCAGTACTTC. Encoded protein: CASSSGTTSYEQYF. This sequence joins TRBV5-1 and TRBJ2-7, with D perhaps given as TRBD1 or TRBD2 (5 bases each). With 3 bases removed from V and 0 bases from J, the gap between germline ends came to 10 bases. Germline V gives CDR1 SGHRS, CDR2 YFSETQ. The CDR3 is 14 residues long.

V gene TRBV18 combines with J gene TRBJ2-7; 7 positions match TRBD2. This CDR3 has 15 residues. Per germline, CDR1 KGHSH and CDR2 LQKENI. J was trimmed by 3 bases and V by 2 bases; bases with no gene match: 7. The CDR3 nucleotides read TGTGCCAGCTCACCAACGGCAGGGAGGGTCTACGAGCAGTACTTC. This gives the protein CASSPTAGRVYEQYF.

The chain carries TRBV5-1 and TRBJ1-4; no reliable D call. The CDR3 consists of 17 residues. Trimming shortened V by 0 bases and J by 0 bases, and 12 bases separated the two germline ends. Germline-derived CDR1 and CDR2 are SGHRS and YFSETQ. CDR3 nucleotides: TGCGCCAGCAGCTTGGACCCCGGGAGCCCAACTAATGAAAAACTGTTTTTT. It is translated as CASSLDPGSPTNEKLFF.